In its sample, the clone carrying this T cell receptor beta chain was seen many times. The data derive from a study of early T cells in non-severe SARS-CoV-2 infection. V was pared by 1 base and J by 3 bases, with 12 bases between. CDR1 LGHDT and CDR2 YNNKEL come from the germline V gene (reference sequence). The CDR3 has 15 residues. Via MiXCR, TCRdb re-called the 5' RACE reads, giving one row per CDR3 protein. There are tens of thousands of distinct CDR3 sequences in the sample; 5.5% to 7% occur only once, and more than 3% lies in the top ten. The receptor comes from an adult who was a healthcare worker with PCR-confirmed SARS-CoV-2 infection or an uninfected control (not recorded which). Sequenced here: whole blood, sampled at baseline. This chain connects TRBV3-1 to TRBJ2-5; D might be TRBD1 (6 bases). CDR3: CASSQGSGAEETQYF. CDR3 bases: TGTGCCAGCAGCCAAGGGTCAGGGGCCGAAGAGACCCAGTACTTC.